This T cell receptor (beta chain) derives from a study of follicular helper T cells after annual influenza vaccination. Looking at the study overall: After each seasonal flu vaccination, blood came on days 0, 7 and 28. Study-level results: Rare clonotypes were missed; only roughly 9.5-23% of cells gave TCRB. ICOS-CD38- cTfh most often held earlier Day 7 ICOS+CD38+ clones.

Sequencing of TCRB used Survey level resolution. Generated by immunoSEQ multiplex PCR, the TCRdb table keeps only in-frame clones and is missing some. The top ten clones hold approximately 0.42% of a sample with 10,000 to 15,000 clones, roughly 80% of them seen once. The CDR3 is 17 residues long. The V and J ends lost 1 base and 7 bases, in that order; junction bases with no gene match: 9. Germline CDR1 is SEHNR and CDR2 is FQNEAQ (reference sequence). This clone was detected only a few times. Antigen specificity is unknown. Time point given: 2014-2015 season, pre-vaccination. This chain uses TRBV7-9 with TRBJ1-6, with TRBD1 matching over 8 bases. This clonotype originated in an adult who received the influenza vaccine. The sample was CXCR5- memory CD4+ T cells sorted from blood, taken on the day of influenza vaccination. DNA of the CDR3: TGTGCCAGCAGCTTAGAGGCAGGGGGCTTCTCCAATTCACCCCTCCACTTT. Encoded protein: CASSLEAGGFSNSPLHF.